The next 24 T cell receptor beta chains were all read from a single sample in a study of T cell changes during pregnancy in multiple sclerosis. This table comes from immunoSEQ multiplex PCR, and its TCRdb copy is limited to in-frame clones, with some not included. The table has around 19,000 clones, roughly nine tenths seen once. Sequencing was performed on CD8+ T cells from peripheral blood mononuclear cells, taken in the third trimester of pregnancy. Receptor source: a female donor in good health, enrolled as a control in a pregnancy study.

This clone was found once. The chain joins TRBV28 to TRBJ2-1; the match to TRBD2 covers 9 bases. Unmatched junction bases numbered 17, after V lost 4 bases and J lost 16 bases. The CDR3 is 15 amino acids. Germline V CDR1 and CDR2: MDHEN, SYDVKM. CDR3 DNA sequence: TGTGCCAGCAGTTCAACCCTCGGGACTAGCAGCCCTCTTTTCTTC. It codes for CASSSTLGTSSPLFF. The variable domain in full, completed from reference TRBV28 and TRBJ2-1, reads DVKVTQSSRYLVKRTGEKVFLECVQDMDHENMFWYRQDPGLGLRLIYFSYDVKMKEKGDIPEGYSVSREKKERFSLILESASTNQTSMYLCASSSTLGTSSPLFFGPGTRLTVL.

The rearrangement uses TRBV7-9 and TRBJ1-5; possible D gene TRBD1, 5 bases. Germline CDR1 and CDR2: SEHNR and FQNEAQ (reference sequence). The CDR3 contains 14 residues. Trimming shortened V by 3 bases and J by 4 bases, and 10 bases separated the two germline ends. The CDR3 DNA sequence: TGTGCCAGCAGCTTCGACAGCTTTAATCAGCCCCAGCATTTT. This codes for CASSFDSFNQPQHF. Complete variable domain (other parts from reference TRBV7-9 and TRBJ1-5): DTGVSQNPRHKITKRGQNVTFRCDPISEHNRLYWYRQTLGQGPEFLTYFQNEAQLEKSRLLSDRFSAERPKGSFSTLEIQRTEQGDSAMYLCASSFDSFNQPQHFGDGTRLSIL.

V gene TRBV19 combines with J gene TRBJ1-4, with D tentatively TRBD1 (6 bases). The CDR3 extends over 17 amino acids. V was shortened by 7 bases and J by 1 base, with 19 bases between the two germline ends. Germline assignment: CDR1 LNHDA and CDR2 SQIVND (reference sequence). The CDR3 here is CASTATGYLGTNEKLFF. The DNA for the CDR3 is TGTGCCAGTACCGCAACAGGGTATCTGGGAACTAATGAAAAACTGTTTTTT.

The V gene is TRBV7-3, the J gene TRBJ2-1; D gene ambiguous. V lost 2 bases, J lost 6 bases, and 14 bases lay in between. In germline, CDR1 is SGHTA, CDR2 FQGTGA. The CDR3 extends over 15 amino acids. The CDR3 DNA sequence: TGTGCCAGCAGCTTAGTGTCGAGTCCAACCAATGAGCAGTTCTTC. Its translation is CASSLVSSPTNEQFF. The whole variable domain, remainder taken from reference TRBV7-3 and TRBJ2-1, is GAGVSQTPSNKVTEKGKYVELRCDPISGHTALYWYRQSLGQGPEFLIYFQGTGAADDSGLPNDRFFAVRPEGSVSTLKIQRTERGDSAVYLCASSLVSSPTNEQFFGPGTRLTVL.

About this clone itself: One end of the junction fails to match germline, which may point to a read error. The chain carries TRBV7-7 and TRBJ2-7; 8 bases are shared with TRBD1. The CDR3 has 13 residues. The germline gives CDR1 SSHAT, CDR2 FNYEAQ (reference sequence). The CDR3 bases are TGTGCTAGCAGCGACGGACAGGGATGGGAGCAGTACTTC. Its protein product is CASSDGQGWEQYF.

This chain links TRBV19 with TRBJ1-1; 8 bases map to TRBD1. The length of the CDR3 is 14 residues. Germline V lookup: CDR1 LNHDA, CDR2 SQIVND (reference sequence). J lost 8 bases, V lost 4 bases, and 9 bases had no gene match. In DNA, the CDR3 is TGTGCCAGTAGTACAACCACTGGGACAGGCGAAGCTTTCTTT. Amino acids: CASSTTTGTGEAFF.

The DNA for the CDR3 is TGTGCCAGCAGTTACGCTAGGGGGTACTACGAGCAGTACTTC. It translates to CASSYARGYYEQYF. This chain links TRBV27 with TRBJ2-7; D might be TRBD1 (6 bases). V was clipped by 4 bases and J by 3 bases, with 13 bases between them. The CDR3 length is 14 residues. Germline CDR1 reads MNHEY; CDR2 reads SMNVEV (reference sequence).

The chain combines TRBV28 with TRBJ2-7; tentatively, D is TRBD1 (5 bases). Germline CDR1 reads MDHEN; CDR2 reads SYDVKM. The CDR3 has 14 residues. V lost 1 base, J lost 3 bases, and 10 bases lay in between. The chain's CDR3 is CASSLLDRDYEQYF. DNA for the CDR3: TGTGCCAGCAGTTTATTAGACAGAGACTACGAGCAGTACTTC.

This chain uses TRBV19 with TRBJ1-5; D is unresolved. The CDR3 has 14 amino acids. V lost 3 bases and J 0 bases, leaving 6 bases between the germline ends. CDR1 and CDR2 from the germline V gene are LNHDA and SQIVND (reference sequence). The DNA of the CDR3 is TGTGCCAGTAGTATGCGGAATAGCAATCAGCCCCAGCATTTT. This translates into CASSMRNSNQPQHF.

This chain links TRBV21-1 with TRBJ2-7; TRBD1 is the table's D call, not checked against the DNA. TRBV21-1 is reported as a pseudogene. The length of the CDR3 is 14 residues. In DNA form, the CDR3 reads TGTGCCAGCAGCAATGTTGGGGGCCGATACGAGCAGTACTTC. Translation: CASSNVGGRYEQYF.

The CDR3 nucleotides are TGTGCCAGCAGTTACCGGGGGGGTGGTTCACCCCTCCACTTT. It specifies CASSYRGGGSPLHF. The gene calls are TRBV6-6 and TRBJ1-6; D is perhaps TRBD1 (5 bases). V was pared by 2 bases and J by 9 bases, with 11 bases between. The CDR3 is made up of 14 amino acids. CDR1 and CDR2 (germline): MNHNY, SVGAGI (reference sequence).

The chain employs TRBV23-1 and TRBJ2-5; TRBD2 agrees at 8 bases. TRBV23-1 is placed among ORFs of uncertain function. Unmatched junction bases numbered 3, after V lost 2 bases and J lost 1 base. The CDR3 totals 15 residues. The CDR3 sequence is CASSQGLAAQETQYF. CDR3 nucleotide sequence: TGCGCCAGCAGTCAAGGACTAGCTGCCCAAGAGACCCAGTACTTC.

CDR3: CATSKGGQGENQPQHF. In nucleotides, the CDR3 is TGCGCCACCTCTAAGGGGGGACAGGGTGAGAATCAGCCCCAGCATTTT. The chain links TRBV10-2 to TRBJ1-5, with 9 positions matching TRBD1. CDR1 is WSHSY and CDR2 is SAAADI in the germline V gene. The CDR3 is made up of 16 amino acids. J gave up 4 bases and V 10 bases, and 14 bases lay outside the gene matches.

The gene calls are TRBV19 and TRBJ2-1; 9 bases agree with TRBD2. CDR1 is LNHDA and CDR2 is SQIVND in the germline V gene (reference sequence). The ends lost 3 bases at V and 4 bases at J; junction bases unmatched: 4. The CDR3 has 15 amino acids. The CDR3: CASSILAGRYNEQFF. CDR3 DNA: TGTGCCAGTAGTATCCTAGCGGGACGGTACAATGAGCAGTTCTTC.

This clone has more than one count but fewer than ten. The genes are TRBV6-4 and TRBJ2-6, with D possibly being TRBD1 (5 bases). Looked up from germline, CDR1 is MRHNA and CDR2 is SNTAGT. The CDR3 is 16 residues long. The V gene lost 5 bases and the J gene lost 0 bases, with 11 bases spanning the gap. DNA of the CDR3: TGTGCCAGCAGTTCCGACAGCCTCTCTGGGGCCAACGTCCTGACTTTC. Residues: CASSSDSLSGANVLTF.

This chain's CDR3 is CASSHGQGAYEQYF. The CDR3 DNA follows: TGTGCCAGCAGTCACGGACAGGGTGCCTACGAGCAGTACTTC. The chain joins TRBV6-5 to TRBJ2-7; 8 bases agree with TRBD1. Per germline, CDR1 MNHEY and CDR2 SVGAGI. Losses at the gene ends were 5 bases for V and 2 bases for J; bases not matched to a gene: 5. The CDR3 runs to 14 residues.

The chain is built from TRBV2 and TRBJ2-3; 7 nucleotides line up with TRBD2. Germline V gene lookup returns CDR1 SNHLY and CDR2 FYNNEI. The CDR3 runs to 16 residues. V was pared by 10 bases and J by 2 bases, with 15 bases of the junction left unmatched. The DNA of the CDR3 is TGTGCCACTTCATCTCCAACTAGCGAATACACAGATACGCAGTATTTT. Protein product: CATSSPTSEYTDTQYF.

The chain recombines TRBV7-3 with TRBJ2-2; D gene unclear. The CDR3 consists of 15 residues. Germline lookup yields CDR1 SGHTA and CDR2 FQGTGA. V was shortened by 2 bases and J by 0 bases, with 7 bases between the two germline ends. The CDR3 DNA reads TGTGCCAGCAGCTTATTGGCAGCGAACACCGGGGAGCTGTTTTTT. As protein: CASSLLAANTGELFF.

This clone was seen only once. CDR3 nucleotides: TGTGCCAGTAGTATAGGGCTAGCCGGGGTTTCCAAAAACATTCAGTACTTC. This gives the protein CASSIGLAGVSKNIQYF. V usage is TRBV19 and J usage is TRBJ2-4; TRBD2 is a possible D gene (5 bases). Trimming stripped 1 base from V and 2 bases from J, with 15 bases between. Looked up from germline, CDR1 is LNHDA and CDR2 is SQIVND (reference sequence). The CDR3 has 17 amino acids.

This sequence joins TRBV6-6 and TRBJ1-5; D call uncertain. The CDR3 runs to 14 residues. The germline CDR1 and CDR2 sequences are MNHNY and SVGAGI (reference sequence). With 5 bases removed from V and 3 bases from J, the gap between germline ends came to 11 bases. CDR3 amino acids: CASSPPGNNQPQHF. DNA of the CDR3: TGTGCCAGCAGTCCCCCGGGTAACAATCAGCCCCAGCATTTT.

This clone was counted a single time. CDR3 bases: TGTGCCAGCAGTTACAGTGGAAGGAGCTCCTACGAGCAGTACTTC. Protein product: CASSYSGRSSYEQYF. The chain uses TRBV6-5 and TRBJ2-7, with D unclear. The V end lost 2 bases, the J end lost 0 bases, and 11 bases lay between the germline ends. Germline CDR1 is MNHEY and CDR2 is SVGAGI. There are 15 residues in the CDR3.

The rearrangement uses TRBV7-8 and TRBJ1-1; D is unresolved. V lost 2 bases, J lost 6 bases, and 10 bases lay in between. Germline loops: CDR1 SGHVS, CDR2 FQNEAQ. The CDR3 covers 13 residues. CDR3 loop: CASSLLVLPEAFF. Here the CDR3 DNA reads TGTGCCAGCAGCTTATTAGTTCTCCCTGAAGCTTTCTTT. Looking up the rest from reference TRBV7-8 and TRBJ1-1 gives the full variable domain: GAGVSQSPRYKVAKRGQDVALRCDPISGHVSLFWYQQALGQGPEFLTYFQNEAQLDKSGLPSDRFFAERPEGSVSTLKIQRTQQEDSAVYLCASSLLVLPEAFFGQGTRLTVV.

This chain uses TRBV29-1 with TRBJ1-1; D remains ambiguous. The CDR3 is made up of 11 amino acids. The V gene lost 7 bases and the J gene lost 1 base, with 7 bases spanning the gap. Germline values: CDR1 SQVTM, CDR2 ANQGSEA. In DNA, the CDR3 is TGCAGCGCTGCCGGGAACACTGAAGCTTTCTTT. This encodes CSAAGNTEAFF.

The chain couples TRBV7-9 to TRBJ2-7; TRBD2 might be the D (5 bases). The germline V gene has CDR1 SEHNR and CDR2 FQNEAQ (reference sequence). Trimming removed 4 bases from V and 2 bases from J, with 15 bases in between. This CDR3 has 15 amino acids. This chain's CDR3 is CASSSDGPGTYEQYF. In DNA, the CDR3 is TGTGCCAGCAGCTCAGATGGCCCCGGGACCTACGAGCAGTACTTC.